One sample yielded the 10 T cell receptor beta chains listed below, sequenced in a study of shared clonotypes between healthy human individuals. Clones were sequenced by immunoSEQ multiplex PCR, and TCRdb holds only the in-frame ones, with some missing. The table records approximately 1.9 million clones, about 94% of them present only once. Only CD45RO-negative cells positively selected for CCR7 counted as naive CD8 cells, so terminally differentiated effector memory CD45RA+ cells were excluded. Sequencing was done on a sample of naive CD8+ T cells from PBMCs. These receptors came from a man in his late teens or twenties in good health. Some clones in this sample may be carry-over from other donors' samples.

The chain recombines TRBV19 with TRBJ2-3; D is unresolved. This CDR3 contains 13 residues. V was shortened by 3 bases and J by 2 bases, with 6 bases between the two germline ends. Per germline, CDR1 LNHDA and CDR2 SQIVND (reference sequence). The CDR3 bases are TGTGCCAGTAGTATGCGGCCCACAGATACGCAGTATTTT. This sequence encodes CASSMRPTDTQYF.

The chain recombines TRBV28 with TRBJ1-5; 7 nucleotides match TRBD1. Germline CDR1 is MDHEN and CDR2 is SYDVKM. The CDR3 runs 15 residues. Losses at the gene ends were 5 bases for V and 1 base for J; bases not matched to a gene: 5. In nucleotides, the CDR3 is TGTGCCAGCAGTCGGGAACAGGGGAGCAATCAGCCCCAGCATTTT. The encoded protein is CASSREQGSNQPQHF.

The rearrangement uses TRBV7-2 and TRBJ1-1; no definite D call. The CDR3 is made up of 12 amino acids. CDR1 and CDR2 (germline): SGHTA, FQGNSA. Trimming removed 5 bases from V and 11 bases from J, with 15 bases in between. Here the CDR3 reads CASSQAGDLAFF. The CDR3 DNA follows: TGTGCCAGCAGCCAGGCGGGAGATTTGGCTTTCTTT.

CDR3 nucleotide sequence: TGTGCCAGCAGCGTAAGTCCAGGGGCAGGCTACGAGCAGTACTTC. Its protein is CASSVSPGAGYEQYF. The rearrangement uses TRBV9 and TRBJ2-7, with a possible D match to TRBD1 (6 bases). V was shortened by 1 base and J by 3 bases, with 14 bases between the two germline ends. Germline V lookup: CDR1 SGDLS, CDR2 YYNGEE. CDR3 length equals 15 residues.

The chain employs TRBV7-3 and TRBJ2-3; D not certain. V dropped 4 bases and J dropped 5 bases, with 10 bases sitting between them. The CDR3 totals 13 residues. Germline V gene lookup returns CDR1 SGHTA and CDR2 FQGTGA. The CDR3 DNA reads as TGTGCCAGCAGCTCCATGGGCGAAGATACGCAGTATTTT. Translation gives CASSSMGEDTQYF.

The V gene is TRBV11-1, the J gene TRBJ2-4, with 7 bases that match TRBD1. Trimming cost V 5 bases and J 7 bases; bases outside gene matches: 11. The CDR3 totals 15 residues. Germline V gene lookup returns CDR1 SGHAT and CDR2 FQDESV (reference sequence). CDR3 coding DNA: TGTGCCAGCAGCCAGACAGGGCGCAGTAGTAACATTCAGTACTTC. It is translated as CASSQTGRSSNIQYF. Variable domain in full (rest from reference TRBV11-1 and TRBJ2-4): EAEVAQSPRYKITEKSQAVAFWCDPISGHATLYWYRQILGQGPELLVQFQDESVVDDSQLPKDRFSAERLKGVDSTLKIQPAELGDSAMYLCASSQTGRSSNIQYFGAGTRLSVL.

The rearrangement joins TRBV6-1 to TRBJ1-2, with D maybe TRBD1 (5 bases). The CDR3 spans 16 residues. Germline V CDR1 and CDR2: MNHNS, SASEGT. Trimming pared 1 base from V and 5 bases from J, leaving 17 bases between. The CDR3 protein is CASSEGDVELDYGYTF. The CDR3 DNA reads as TGTGCCAGCAGTGAAGGGGACGTAGAATTAGATTATGGCTACACCTTC.

The chain recombines TRBV7-2 with TRBJ2-7; unclear D gene. The germline V gene has CDR1 SGHTA and CDR2 FQGNSA. V lost 4 bases, J lost 13 bases, and 17 bases lay in between. CDR3 length equals 12 residues. This CDR3 reads CASSSLAAVSYF. CDR3 coding DNA: TGTGCCAGCAGCTCGTTGGCGGCCGTTTCCTACTTC.

The chain combines TRBV6-6 with TRBJ2-7, with D maybe TRBD1 (6 bases). CDR1 MNHNY and CDR2 SVGAGI come from the germline V gene (reference sequence). The CDR3 runs 14 residues. The V end was cut by 6 bases, the J end by 2 bases, with 14 bases between. CDR3 protein: CASSRTDSPYEQYF. In DNA form, the CDR3 reads TGTGCCAGCAGCCGGACGGACAGTCCCTACGAGCAGTACTTC.

This rearrangement joins TRBV7-9 to TRBJ1-2; a weak D match, TRBD1 (6 bases). This CDR3 contains 14 residues. CDR1 and CDR2 from the germline V gene are SEHNR and FQNEAQ (reference sequence). Deletions cut 5 bases from V and 8 bases from J, with 18 bases between. CDR3 in DNA: TGTGCCAGCAGCCTCCCAACAGGGCAGAACGGCTACACCTTC. It yields the protein CASSLPTGQNGYTF. The full variable domain, with the rest looked up from reference TRBV7-9 and TRBJ1-2, is DTGVSQNPRHKITKRGQNVTFRCDPISEHNRLYWYRQTLGQGPEFLTYFQNEAQLEKSRLLSDRFSAERPKGSFSTLEIQRTEQGDSAMYLCASSLPTGQNGYTFGSGTRLTVV.